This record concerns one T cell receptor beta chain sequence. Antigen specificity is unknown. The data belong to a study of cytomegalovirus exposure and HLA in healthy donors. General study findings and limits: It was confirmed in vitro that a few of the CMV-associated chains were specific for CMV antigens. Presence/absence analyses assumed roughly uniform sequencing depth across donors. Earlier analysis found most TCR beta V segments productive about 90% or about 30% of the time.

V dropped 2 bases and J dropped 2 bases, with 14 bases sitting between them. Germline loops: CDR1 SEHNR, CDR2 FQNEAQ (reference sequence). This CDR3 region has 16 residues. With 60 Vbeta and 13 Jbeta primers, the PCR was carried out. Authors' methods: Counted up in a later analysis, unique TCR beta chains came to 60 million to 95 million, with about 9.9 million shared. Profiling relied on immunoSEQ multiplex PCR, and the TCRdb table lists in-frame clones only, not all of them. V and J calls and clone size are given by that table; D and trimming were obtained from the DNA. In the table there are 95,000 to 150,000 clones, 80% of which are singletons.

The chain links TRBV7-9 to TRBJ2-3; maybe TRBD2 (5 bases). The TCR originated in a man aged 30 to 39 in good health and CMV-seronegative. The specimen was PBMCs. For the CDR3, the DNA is TGTGCCAGCAGCTTAAAAGGACTCGACCCCACAGATACGCAGTATTTT. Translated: CASSLKGLDPTDTQYF.